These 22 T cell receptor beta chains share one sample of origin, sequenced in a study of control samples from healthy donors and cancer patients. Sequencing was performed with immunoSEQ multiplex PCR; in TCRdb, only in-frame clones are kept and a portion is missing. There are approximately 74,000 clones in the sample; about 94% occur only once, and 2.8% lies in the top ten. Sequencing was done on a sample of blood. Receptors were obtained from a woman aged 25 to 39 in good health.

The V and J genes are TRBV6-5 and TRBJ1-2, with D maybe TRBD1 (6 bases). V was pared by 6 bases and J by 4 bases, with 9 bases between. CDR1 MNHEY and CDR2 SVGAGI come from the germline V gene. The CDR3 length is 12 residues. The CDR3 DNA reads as TGTGCCAGCAGCCAGGGGCCCTATGGCTACACCTTC. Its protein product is CASSQGPYGYTF.

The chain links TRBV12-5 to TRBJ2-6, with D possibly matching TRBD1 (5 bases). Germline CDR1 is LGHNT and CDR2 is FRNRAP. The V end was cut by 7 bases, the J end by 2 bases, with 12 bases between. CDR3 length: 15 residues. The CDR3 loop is CASAGAGTGANVLTF. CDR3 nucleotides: TGTGCTAGTGCCGGAGCAGGGACTGGGGCCAACGTCCTGACTTTC.

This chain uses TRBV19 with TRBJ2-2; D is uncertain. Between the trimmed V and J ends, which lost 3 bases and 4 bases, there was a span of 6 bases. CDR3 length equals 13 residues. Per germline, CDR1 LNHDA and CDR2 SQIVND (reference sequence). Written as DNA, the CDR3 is TGTGCCAGTAGTATCCCCCGCACCGGGGAGCTGTTTTTT. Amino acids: CASSIPRTGELFF.

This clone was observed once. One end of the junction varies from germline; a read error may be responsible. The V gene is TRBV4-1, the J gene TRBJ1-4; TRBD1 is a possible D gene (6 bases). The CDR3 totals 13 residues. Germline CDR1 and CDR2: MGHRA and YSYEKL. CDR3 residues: CASSQDQQTGPLF. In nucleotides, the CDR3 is TGCGCCAGCAGCCAAGACCAGCAGACAGGTCCCCTTTTT.

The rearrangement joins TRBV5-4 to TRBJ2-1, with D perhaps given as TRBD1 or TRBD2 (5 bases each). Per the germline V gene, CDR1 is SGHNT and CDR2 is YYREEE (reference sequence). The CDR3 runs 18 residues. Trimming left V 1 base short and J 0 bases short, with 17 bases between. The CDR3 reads CASSLSGTSTSSYNEQFF. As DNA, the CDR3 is TGTGCCAGCAGCTTGTCCGGGACCTCTACTAGCTCCTACAATGAGCAGTTCTTC.

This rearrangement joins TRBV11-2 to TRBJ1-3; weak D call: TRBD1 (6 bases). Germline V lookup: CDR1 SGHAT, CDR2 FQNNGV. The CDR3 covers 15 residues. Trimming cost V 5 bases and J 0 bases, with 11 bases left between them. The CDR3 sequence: CASSLRQDSGNTIYF. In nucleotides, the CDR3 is TGTGCCAGCAGCCTAAGACAGGACTCTGGAAACACCATATATTTT. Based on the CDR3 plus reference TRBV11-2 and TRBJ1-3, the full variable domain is EAGVAQSPRYKIIEKRQSVAFWCNPISGHATLYWYQQILGQGPKLLIQFQNNGVVDDSQLPKDRFSAERLKGVDSTLKIQPAKLEDSAVYLCASSLRQDSGNTIYFGEGSWLTVV.

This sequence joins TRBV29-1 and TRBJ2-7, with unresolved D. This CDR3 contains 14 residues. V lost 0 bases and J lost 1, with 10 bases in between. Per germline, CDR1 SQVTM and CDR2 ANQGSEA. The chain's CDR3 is CSVEDVAVSYEQYV. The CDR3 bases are TGCAGCGTTGAAGATGTGGCAGTGTCCTACGAGCAGTACGTC.

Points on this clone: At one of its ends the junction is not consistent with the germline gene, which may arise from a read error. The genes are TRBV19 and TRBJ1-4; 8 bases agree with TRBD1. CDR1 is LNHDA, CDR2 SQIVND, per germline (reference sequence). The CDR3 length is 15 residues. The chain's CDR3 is CASSVDRGPGEKLFF. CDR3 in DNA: TGTGCCAGTAGTGTAGACAGGGGACCCGGAGAAAAACTGTTTTTT.

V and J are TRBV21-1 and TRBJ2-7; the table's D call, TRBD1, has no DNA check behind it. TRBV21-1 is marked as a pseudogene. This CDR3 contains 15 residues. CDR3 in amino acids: CASRIRDREDYEQYF. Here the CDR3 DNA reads TGTGCCAGTCGAATCCGGGACAGAGAAGACTACGAGCAGTACTTC.

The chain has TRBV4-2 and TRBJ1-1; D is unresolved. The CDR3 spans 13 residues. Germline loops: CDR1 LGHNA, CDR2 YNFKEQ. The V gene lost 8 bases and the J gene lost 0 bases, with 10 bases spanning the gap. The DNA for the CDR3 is TGTGCCAGCGCTCGGATCATGAACACTGAAGCTTTCTTT. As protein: CASARIMNTEAFF.

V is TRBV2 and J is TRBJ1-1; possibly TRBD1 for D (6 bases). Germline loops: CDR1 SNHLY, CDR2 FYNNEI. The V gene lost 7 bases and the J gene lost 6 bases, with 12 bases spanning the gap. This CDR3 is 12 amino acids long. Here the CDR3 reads CASIGGTSEAFF. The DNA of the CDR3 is TGTGCCAGCATAGGGGGGACTTCTGAAGCTTTCTTT.

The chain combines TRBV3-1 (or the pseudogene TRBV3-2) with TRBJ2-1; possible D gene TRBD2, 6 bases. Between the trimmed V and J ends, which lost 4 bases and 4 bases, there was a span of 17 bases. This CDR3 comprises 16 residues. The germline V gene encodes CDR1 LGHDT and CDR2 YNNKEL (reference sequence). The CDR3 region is CASSRDSSGRYNEQFF. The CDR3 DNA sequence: TGTGCCAGCAGCCGCGACTCTTCCGGGAGATACAATGAGCAGTTCTTC.

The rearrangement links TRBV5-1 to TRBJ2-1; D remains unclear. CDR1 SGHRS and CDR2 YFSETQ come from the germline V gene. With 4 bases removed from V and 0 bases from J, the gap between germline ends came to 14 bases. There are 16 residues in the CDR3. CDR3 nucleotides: TGCGCCAGCAGCCTGGGCTGGGGAACCTCCTACAATGAGCAGTTCTTC. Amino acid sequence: CASSLGWGTSYNEQFF.

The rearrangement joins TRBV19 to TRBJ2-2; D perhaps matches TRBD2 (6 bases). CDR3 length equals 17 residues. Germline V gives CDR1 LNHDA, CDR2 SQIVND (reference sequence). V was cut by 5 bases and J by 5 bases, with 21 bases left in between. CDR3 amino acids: CASSGSEKRTITGELFF. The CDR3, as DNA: TGTGCCAGTAGTGGTTCAGAAAAAAGGACTATTACCGGGGAGCTGTTTTTT.

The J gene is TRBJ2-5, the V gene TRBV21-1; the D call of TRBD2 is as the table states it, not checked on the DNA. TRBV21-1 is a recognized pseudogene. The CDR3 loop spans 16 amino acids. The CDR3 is CASSKGLRGRKETQYF. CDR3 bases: TGTGCCAGCAGCAAAGGTTTGCGGGGGCGGAAAGAGACCCAGTACTTC.

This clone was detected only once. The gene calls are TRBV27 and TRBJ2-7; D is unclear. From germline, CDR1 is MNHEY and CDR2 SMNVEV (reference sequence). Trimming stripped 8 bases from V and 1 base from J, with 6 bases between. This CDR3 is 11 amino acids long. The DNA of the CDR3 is TGTGCCAGCGGAGTGTCCTACGAGCAGTACTTC. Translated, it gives CASGVSYEQYF.

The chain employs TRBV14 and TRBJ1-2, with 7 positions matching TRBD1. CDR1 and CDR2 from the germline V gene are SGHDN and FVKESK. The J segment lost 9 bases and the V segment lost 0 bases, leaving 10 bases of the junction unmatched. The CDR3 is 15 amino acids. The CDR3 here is CASSQEARHRGSYTF. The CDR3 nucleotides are TGTGCCAGCAGCCAAGAAGCCAGGCACAGGGGTAGCTACACCTTC.

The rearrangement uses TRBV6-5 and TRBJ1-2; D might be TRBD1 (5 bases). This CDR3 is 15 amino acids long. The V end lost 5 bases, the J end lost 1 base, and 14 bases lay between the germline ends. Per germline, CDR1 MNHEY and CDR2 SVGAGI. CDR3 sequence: CASSLSTVDNYGYTF. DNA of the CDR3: TGTGCCAGCAGTCTTTCGACAGTTGATAACTATGGCTACACCTTC.

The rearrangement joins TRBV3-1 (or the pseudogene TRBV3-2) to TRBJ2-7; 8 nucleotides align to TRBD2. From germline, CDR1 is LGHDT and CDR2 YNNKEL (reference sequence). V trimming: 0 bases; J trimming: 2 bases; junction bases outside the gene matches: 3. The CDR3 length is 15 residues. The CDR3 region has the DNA TGTGCCAGCAGCCAAGAAGCACTAGCGGCCTACGAGCAGTACTTC. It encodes CASSQEALAAYEQYF.

The CDR3 nucleotides read TGTGCCAGCAGTGAACGGTCGACCCAGTACTTC. It is translated as CASSERSTQYF. The chain has TRBV6-1 and TRBJ2-5; D gene ambiguous. The CDR3 totals 11 residues. Germline CDR1 MNHNS, CDR2 SASEGT. Trimming took off 2 bases at V and 7 bases at J, with 5 bases between the two ends.

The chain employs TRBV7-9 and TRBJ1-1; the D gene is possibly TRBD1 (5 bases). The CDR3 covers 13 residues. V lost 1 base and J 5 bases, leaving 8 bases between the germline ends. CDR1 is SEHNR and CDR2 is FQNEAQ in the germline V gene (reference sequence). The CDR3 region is CASSLVPGTEAFF. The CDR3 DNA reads TGTGCCAGCAGCTTAGTTCCAGGGACTGAAGCTTTCTTT.

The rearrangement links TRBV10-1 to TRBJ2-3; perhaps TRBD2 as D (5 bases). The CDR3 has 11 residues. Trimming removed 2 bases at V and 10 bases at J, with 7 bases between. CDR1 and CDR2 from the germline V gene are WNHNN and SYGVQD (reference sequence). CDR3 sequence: CASSERGSQYF. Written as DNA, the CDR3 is TGCGCCAGCAGTGAGCGAGGGTCGCAGTATTTT.